This TCR beta chain is from a study of T cell responses to AZD1222 COVID-19 vaccine. Study-level information: Pooling was applied to second doses at about 4 or about 12 weeks. Study results and caveats: CD4 TCRs associated with vaccination spanned spike, dominating at 160-218 and 743-854. At baseline, just 5 or 6 AZD1222 recipients tested seropositive. In a largely white British group with more females than males, clonal diversity was possibly underestimated.

A note on this clone: What it recognizes is unknown.

V gave up 4 bases and J gave up 10 bases, with 16 bases separating them. This CDR3 region has 14 residues. Per the germline V gene, CDR1 is MDHEN and CDR2 is SYDVKM. Repertoires were generated with immunoSEQ multiplex PCR, while TCRdb's copy carries only in-frame clones and drops some. This sample carries around 150,000 clones, less than 95% of them seen once, and the ten largest clones take about 1.3%. This chain uses TRBV28 with TRBJ1-4; maybe TRBD1 (6 bases). Source: peripheral blood, taken on day 0 of AZD1222 vaccination. This TCR was sampled from an adult in good health. The CDR3 sequence is CASSSIGGVGKLFF. The CDR3 DNA sequence: TGTGCCAGCAGTTCCATTGGGGGCGTCGGAAAACTGTTTTTT.